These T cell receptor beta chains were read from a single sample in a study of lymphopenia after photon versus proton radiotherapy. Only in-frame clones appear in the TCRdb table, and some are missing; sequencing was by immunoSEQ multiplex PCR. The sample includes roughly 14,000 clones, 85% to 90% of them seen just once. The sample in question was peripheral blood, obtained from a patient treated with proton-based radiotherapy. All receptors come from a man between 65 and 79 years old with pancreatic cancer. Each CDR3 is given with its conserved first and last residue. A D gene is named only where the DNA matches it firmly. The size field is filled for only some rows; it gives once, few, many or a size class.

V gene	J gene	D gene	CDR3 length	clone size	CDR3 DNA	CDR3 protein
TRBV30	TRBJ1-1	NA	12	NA	TGTGCCTGGAGTCCCTTCCACACTGAAGCTTTCTTT	CAWSPFHTEAFF
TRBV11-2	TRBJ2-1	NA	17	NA	TGTGCCAGCAGCACACGAGGGGGGCGGGGGCACTACAATGAGCAGTTCTTC	CASSTRGGRGHYNEQFF
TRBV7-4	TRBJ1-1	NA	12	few	TGTGCCAGCAGCCAAGCGTCCACTGAAGCTTTCTTT	CASSQASTEAFF
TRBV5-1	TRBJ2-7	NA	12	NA	TGCGCCAGCAGCTCCCAGGGCGTCGAGCAGTACTTC	CASSSQGVEQYF
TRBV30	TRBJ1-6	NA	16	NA	TGTGCCTGGAGTCCCCTTCCGGGGGATTGGGGTTCACCCCTCCACTTT	CAWSPLPGDWGSPLHF
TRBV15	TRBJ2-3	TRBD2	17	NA	TGTGCCACCAGCAGGTCAGCTAGCGGGGGACCGGCAGATACGCAGTATTTT	CATSRSASGGPADTQYF
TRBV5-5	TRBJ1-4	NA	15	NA	TGTGCCAGCAGCTTGAATGGGGGGACTGGAGAAAAACTGTTTTTT	CASSLNGGTGEKLFF
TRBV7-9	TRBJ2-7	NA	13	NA	TGTGCCAGCAGCCCCTACTCCACCTACGAGCAGTACTTC	CASSPYSTYEQYF
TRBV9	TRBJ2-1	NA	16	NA	TGTGCCAGCAGCGTTTTGGCCAGTCTTCCCTACAATGAGCAGTTCTTC	CASSVLASLPYNEQFF
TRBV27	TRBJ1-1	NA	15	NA	TGTGCCAGCAGTTTATCCGGGGTGGGTAACACTGAAGCTTTCTTT	CASSLSGVGNTEAFF
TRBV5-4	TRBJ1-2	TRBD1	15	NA	TGTGCCAGCAGCTTACGACAGGGTAGCTCTAATGACTACACCTTC	CASSLRQGSSNDYTF
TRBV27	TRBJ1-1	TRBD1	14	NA	TGTGCCAGCAGTTTCAGGGGGCGGGACACTGAAGCTTTCTTT	CASSFRGRDTEAFF
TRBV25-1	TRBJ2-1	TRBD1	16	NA	TGTGCCAGCAGAGGGACCGGGACAGGGGCCTACAATGAGCAGTTCTTC	CASRGTGTGAYNEQFF
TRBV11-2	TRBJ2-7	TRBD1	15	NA	TGTGCCAGCAGCTTAGATCGGACAGGGGTCGACGAGCAGTACTTC	CASSLDRTGVDEQYF
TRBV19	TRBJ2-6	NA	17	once	TGTGCCAGTACCGCCTTTGAGGGGATCTCTGGGGCCAACGTCCTGACTTTC	CASTAFEGISGANVLTF
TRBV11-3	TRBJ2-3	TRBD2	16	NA	TGTGCCAGCAGCTTCCTAGCGGGAGGTAGCACAGATACGCAGTATTTT	CASSFLAGGSTDTQYF
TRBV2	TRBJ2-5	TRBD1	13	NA	TGTGCCAGCTGGACAGGGTCGGCGGAGACCCAGTACTTC	CASWTGSAETQYF
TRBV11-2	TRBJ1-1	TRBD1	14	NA	TGTGCCAGCAGCCCCCGGACAGGGAGAGGTGAAGCTTTCTTT	CASSPRTGRGEAFF
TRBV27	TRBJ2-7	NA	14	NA	TGTGCCAGCAGTTTAAAGGGCGGACCCTACGAGCAGTACTTC	CASSLKGGPYEQYF
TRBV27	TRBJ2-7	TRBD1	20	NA	TGTGCCAGCAGTTCGTCCCCCGGGACAGGGGGCAGGACCGATTACTACGAGCAGTACTTC	CASSSSPGTGGRTDYYEQYF
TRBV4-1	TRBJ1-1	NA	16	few	TGCGCCAGCAGCCACTCACTGATCAGGGGCCCCACTGAAGCTTTCTTT	CASSHSLIRGPTEAFF
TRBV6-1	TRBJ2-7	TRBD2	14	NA	TGTGCCAGCAGTGAACCGGGAGGGCCCTACGAGCAGTACTTC	CASSEPGGPYEQYF